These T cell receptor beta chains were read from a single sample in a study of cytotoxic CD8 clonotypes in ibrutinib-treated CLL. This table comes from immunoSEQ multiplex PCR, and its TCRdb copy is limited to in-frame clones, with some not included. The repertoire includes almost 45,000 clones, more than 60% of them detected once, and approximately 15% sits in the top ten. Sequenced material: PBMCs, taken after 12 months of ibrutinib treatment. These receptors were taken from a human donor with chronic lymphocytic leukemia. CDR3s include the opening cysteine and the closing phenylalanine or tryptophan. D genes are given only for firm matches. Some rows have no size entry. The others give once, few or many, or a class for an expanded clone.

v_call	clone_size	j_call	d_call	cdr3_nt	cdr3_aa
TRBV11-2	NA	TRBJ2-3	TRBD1	TGTGCCAGCAGCCCCGGCTCGGGACAGGGGGCCCTAGATACGCAGTATTTT	CASSPGSGQGALDTQYF
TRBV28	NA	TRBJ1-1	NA	TGTGCCCTCGGGAGAGAAGTGAACACTGAAGCTTTCTTT	CALGREVNTEAFF
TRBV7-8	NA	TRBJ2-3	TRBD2	TGTGCCAGCAGCCCGGGGGTGCGGGAGGGCTTGAATACGCAGTATTTT	CASSPGVREGLNTQYF
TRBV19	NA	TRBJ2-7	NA	TGTGCCAGTAGTATTGTCAGGGGATACGAGCAGTACTTC	CASSIVRGYEQYF
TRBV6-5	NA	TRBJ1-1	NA	TGTGCCAGCAGTTCCAATCGAATGGGCACTGAAGCTTTCTTT	CASSSNRMGTEAFF
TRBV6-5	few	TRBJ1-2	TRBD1	TGTGCCAGCAGCAAAAGGACAGGGGGTCCCTATGGCTACACCTTC	CASSKRTGGPYGYTF
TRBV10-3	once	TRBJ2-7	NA	TGTGCCTCAACGAGGGAAAGTCGGACCTACGAGCAGTACTTC	CASTRESRTYEQYF
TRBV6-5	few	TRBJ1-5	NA	TGTGCCAGCGGTTGGAATCAGCCCCAGCATTTT	CASGWNQPQHF
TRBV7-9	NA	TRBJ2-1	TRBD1	TGTGCCAGCAGCTTAGCGGCCGGGACAGGGGTTAACAATGAGCAGTTCTTC	CASSLAAGTGVNNEQFF
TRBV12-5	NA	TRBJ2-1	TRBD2	TGTGCTAGTTTTAGCGGGAGGGCCGCGGATGAGCAGTTCTTC	CASFSGRAADEQFF
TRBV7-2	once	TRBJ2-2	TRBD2	TGTGCCAGCAGCTCTAGCGGGAACACCGGGGAGCTGTTTTTT	CASSSSGNTGELFF
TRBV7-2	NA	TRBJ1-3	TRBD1	TGTGCCAGCAGCCCAGGGGGAACAGGGTGGGGAAACACCATATATTTT	CASSPGGTGWGNTIYF
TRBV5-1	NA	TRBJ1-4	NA	TGCGCCAGCAGCTTGGGGCAGAGGACTGGGCTCAATGAAAAACTGTTTTTT	CASSLGQRTGLNEKLFF
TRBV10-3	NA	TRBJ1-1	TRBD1	TGTGCCATTCAGGGGGCGATGAACACTGAAGCTTTCTTT	CAIQGAMNTEAFF
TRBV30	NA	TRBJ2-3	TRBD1	TGTGCCTGCATAAGCCGGGACAGGGCTATAGATACGCAGTATTTT	CACISRDRAIDTQYF
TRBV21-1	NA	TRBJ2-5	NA	TGTGCCAGACGACATACGTCCGGGATAGAGACCCAGTACTTC	CARRHTSGIETQYF
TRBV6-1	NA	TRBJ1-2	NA	TGTGCCAGCATTATGGGACCGCGGAACTATGGCTACACCTTC	CASIMGPRNYGYTF
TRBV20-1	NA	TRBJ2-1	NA	TGCAGTGCCCGACAAGGGAATGAGCAGTTCTTC	CSARQGNEQFF
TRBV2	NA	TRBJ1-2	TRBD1	TGTGCCAGCAGCCTGGGACAGGGCTATGGCTACACCTTC	CASSLGQGYGYTF
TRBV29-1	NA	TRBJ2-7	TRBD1	TGCAGCGTTAGACAGGGTTCCTACGAGCAGTACTTC	CSVRQGSYEQYF
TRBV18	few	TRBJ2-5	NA	TGTGCCAGCTCACCCCAAAGGGGACAAAGTCGGGCAGAGACCCAGTACTTC	CASSPQRGQSRAETQYF
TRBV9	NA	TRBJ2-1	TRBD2	TGTGCCAGCAGCGTAGGCGGCGGGAGGGCTCTCCATGAGCAGTTCTTC	CASSVGGGRALHEQFF
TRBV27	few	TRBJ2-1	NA	TGTGCCAGCAGCCCCTTCCCGAGGGGCTATGAGCAGTTCTTC	CASSPFPRGYEQFF
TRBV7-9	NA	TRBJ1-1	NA	TGTGCCAGCAGCATATCGAAGGGGACCGCGGGAGACACTGAAGCTTTCTTT	CASSISKGTAGDTEAFF
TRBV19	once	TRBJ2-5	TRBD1	TGTGCCAGTAGTCCGGGACAGGGGGCCGAGACCCAGTACTTC	CASSPGQGAETQYF
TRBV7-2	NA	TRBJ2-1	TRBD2	TGTGCCAGCAGCTTACTAGCGGGAGACTACAATGAGCAGTTCTTC	CASSLLAGDYNEQFF
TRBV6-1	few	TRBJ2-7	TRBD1	TGTGCCAGCACAGGGACAGGCAACTACGAGCAGTACTTC	CASTGTGNYEQYF
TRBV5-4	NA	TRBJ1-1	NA	TGTGCCAGCAGCCACTCTAGTGCGGGCCGACGGGACACTGAAGCTTTCTTT	CASSHSSAGRRDTEAFF
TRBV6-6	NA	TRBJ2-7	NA	TGTGCCAGCAGTCGAGACTCCTACGAGCAGTACTTC	CASSRDSYEQYF
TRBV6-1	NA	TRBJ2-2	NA	TGTGCCAGCAGTGAAAGACTAGATGGGGAGCTGTTTTTT	CASSERLDGELFF
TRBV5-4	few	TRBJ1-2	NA	TGTGCCAGCAGGCGACAGGAGATCTATGGCTACACCTTC	CASRRQEIYGYTF
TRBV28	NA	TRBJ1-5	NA	TGTGCCTCAGGGAGGGACAATCAGCCCCAGCATTTT	CASGRDNQPQHF
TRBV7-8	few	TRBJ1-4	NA	TGTGCCAGCAGCTCCGGATACAGGGAGACACTGTTTTTT	CASSSGYRETLFF
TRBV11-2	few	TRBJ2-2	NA	TGTGCCAGCGCCTCTGGGCCCAACACCGGGGAGCTGTTTTTT	CASASGPNTGELFF
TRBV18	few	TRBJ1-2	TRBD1	TGTGCCAGCTCACCCCTAGGACAGGAGCCTAACTATGGCTACACCTTC	CASSPLGQEPNYGYTF
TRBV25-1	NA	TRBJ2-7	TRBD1	TGTGCCTCCGGGACAGGTTATGGGTGGCAGTACTTC	CASGTGYGWQYF
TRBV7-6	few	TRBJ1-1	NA	TGTGCCAGCAGCTTAACTCAAAAGAACACTGAAGCTTTCTTT	CASSLTQKNTEAFF
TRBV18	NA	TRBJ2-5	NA	TGTGCCAGCTCACAGAACAGCGAAGAGACCCAGTACTTC	CASSQNSEETQYF
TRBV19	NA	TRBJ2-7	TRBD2	TGTGCCAGTAGTATGTCTAGCGGCTACGAGCAGTACTTC	CASSMSSGYEQYF
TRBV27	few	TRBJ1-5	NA	TGTGCCAGCAGTTTAGACCCGGGGGGCAATCAGCCCCAGCATTTT	CASSLDPGGNQPQHF
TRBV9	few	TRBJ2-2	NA	TGTGCCAGCAGCGTAGCAGGGCCCGGGGAGCTGTTTTTT	CASSVAGPGELFF